The sequence of this T cell receptor beta chain was determined in a study of blood T cell repertoires in COVID-19 (dated by TCRdb to the early 2020s). Context from the whole study: The collaborator samples originated in the United States, Italy and Spain and spanned the acute and convalescent phases of COVID-19. The samples were drawn from the first 160 participants of the ongoing ImmuneRACE study and from roughly 1,300 subjects provided by 6 global collaborators. A freely available public database, intended as a resource for researchers studying the immune response to SARS-CoV-2, is where the repertoires were released. Where available, HLA class I and class II types were obtained from metadata supplied by the sample provider rather than from assay-based typing. The prospective study material was composed of cDNA or gDNA derived from T cells, B-cell-depleted T cells, or PBMCs. Subjects who had been exposed to COVID-19, were actively infected with it, or had recovered from it provided the deeply sampled blood TCRbeta repertoires that made up the dataset. Sample metadata almost always included a de-identified subject ID, COVID-19 status, age in years and sex. On the study overall, not on this receptor specifically: The amount of clinical and demographic metadata varied by source and participant and was provided uncurated.

For this clone: This receptor's antigen is unknown. No clone much larger than this one lies a single base away; base qualities are absent.

Each collaborating institution followed its own protocols to collect whole blood in K2EDTA tubes. For TCRbeta analysis, collaborator samples were shipped as frozen whole blood, as isolated PBMCs, or as DNA extracted from either sample type. TCRbeta CDR3 regions were amplified from genomic DNA by means of the immunoSEQ Assay, a bias-controlled multiplex PCR. In the source study's methods: Within the assay, amplification of reference gene primers was used to estimate how many nucleated cells each sample contained. To quantify the absolute abundance of each unique TCRbeta CDR3 rearrangement, sequence reads were collapsed and filtered. Productive Simpson clonality was computed per sample as the square root of Simpson's diversity index over productive rearrangements. This is the immuneACCESS table as TCRdb keeps it, with only in-frame sequences that have V and J called. A part of the clones is gone; compared with another copy, unresolved V genes explain less than half, and the rest is unexplained. The V and J calls and clone size are taken from that table; D and trimming were inferred from the DNA. The sample table contains 130,000 to 150,000 clones; only one count was recorded for 70% to 80% of them. Clones ranked in the top ten supply around 4% of the sample.

The junction carries 19 bases between V and J, which are trimmed by 0 bases and 4 bases respectively. From cysteine to phenylalanine, the CDR3 is 17 amino acids long. Of all the DNA, just the CDR3 is kept, 51 bases in frame from base 1. The CDR1 and CDR2 encoded by the germline V gene (reference sequence) are GTSNPN and SVGIG. This receptor was taken from a man between 60 and 70 years old with acute or convalescent COVID-19. Sample: peripheral blood. This chain is built from TRBV30 and TRBJ1-5; TRBD1 is perhaps the D gene, given 5 matching bases. The CDR3 reads CAWSVHRGVDWNQPQHF. In nucleotides, the sequence is TGTGCCTGGAGTGTACATAGGGGCGTGGATTGGAATCAGCCCCAGCATTTT.